This TCR beta chain was obtained from a study of blood T cells in healthy people across ages. A second about 6 to 12 cycle PCR used barcoded and J-beta primers. Carrying 12 random nucleotides, a template-switch adaptor labeled each individual cDNA molecule. TCRdb ran MiXCR on the 5' RACE reads and lists one entry per CDR3 protein. The sample shows 700,000 to 1,000,000 distinct CDR3 sequences, approximately 44% of them seen only once. Broader study findings: Investigators treated diversity estimates from one million T cells as underestimates.

Ten or more counts support this clonotype. Its antigen is still unknown. Isolation of PBMCs gave at least 6 million cells per sample. No fewer than 6 micrograms of total RNA were isolated from every sample. The length of the CDR3 is 12 residues. CDR1 is SGHTA and CDR2 is FQGNSA in the germline V gene. With 6 bases removed from V and 1 base from J, the gap between germline ends came to 7 bases. The chain joins TRBV7-2 to TRBJ2-7, with D uncertain. Sequencing was carried out using blood. This TCR derives from a man in his 60s in good health. CDR3 sequence reads: CASRGTSYEQYF. In DNA form, the CDR3 reads TGTGCCAGCAGGGGCACGTCCTACGAGCAGTACTTC.